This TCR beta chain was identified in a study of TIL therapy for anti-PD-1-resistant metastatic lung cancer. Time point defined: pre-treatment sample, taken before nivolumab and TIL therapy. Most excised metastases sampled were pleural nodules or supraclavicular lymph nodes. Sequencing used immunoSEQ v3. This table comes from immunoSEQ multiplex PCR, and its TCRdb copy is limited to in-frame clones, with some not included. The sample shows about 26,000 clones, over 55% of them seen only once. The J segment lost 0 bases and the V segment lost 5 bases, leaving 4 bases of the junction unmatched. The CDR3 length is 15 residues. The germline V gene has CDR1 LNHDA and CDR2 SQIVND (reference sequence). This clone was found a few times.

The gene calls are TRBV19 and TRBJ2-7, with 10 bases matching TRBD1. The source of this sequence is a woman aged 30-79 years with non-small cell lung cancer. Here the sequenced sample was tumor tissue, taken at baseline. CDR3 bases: TGTGCCAGTAGTGGAAGACAGGGGGCCTCCTACGAGCAGTACTTC. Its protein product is CASSGRQGASYEQYF.